The T cell receptor (beta chain) under discussion was sequenced for a study of neoadjuvant anti-PD-1 for oral cavity cancer. This CDR3 spans 15 amino acids. The germline gives CDR1 SEHNR, CDR2 FQNEAQ (reference sequence). V was pared by 4 bases and J by 2 bases, with 6 bases of the junction left unmatched. Data came from immunoSEQ multiplex PCR; TCRdb stores just in-frame clones and leaves some out. The sample contains around 31,000 clones, approximately 87% of which appear only once. These oral cavity squamous cell carcinomas were HPV-negative and locally advanced. This receptor was identified in a person aged 35-80 years with oral cavity squamous cell carcinoma. This material consisted of PBMCs, taken before nivolumab (anti-PD-1) treatment. J is TRBJ2-5 and V is TRBV7-9; 8 bases agree with TRBD1. This CDR3 reads CASSSRTGRQETQYF. The CDR3 DNA reads TGTGCCAGCAGCTCCAGGACAGGGAGGCAAGAGACCCAGTACTTC. Drawing the rest from reference TRBV7-9 and TRBJ2-5, the complete variable domain is DTGVSQNPRHKITKRGQNVTFRCDPISEHNRLYWYRQTLGQGPEFLTYFQNEAQLEKSRLLSDRFSAERPKGSFSTLEIQRTEQGDSAMYLCASSSRTGRQETQYFGPGTRLLVL.